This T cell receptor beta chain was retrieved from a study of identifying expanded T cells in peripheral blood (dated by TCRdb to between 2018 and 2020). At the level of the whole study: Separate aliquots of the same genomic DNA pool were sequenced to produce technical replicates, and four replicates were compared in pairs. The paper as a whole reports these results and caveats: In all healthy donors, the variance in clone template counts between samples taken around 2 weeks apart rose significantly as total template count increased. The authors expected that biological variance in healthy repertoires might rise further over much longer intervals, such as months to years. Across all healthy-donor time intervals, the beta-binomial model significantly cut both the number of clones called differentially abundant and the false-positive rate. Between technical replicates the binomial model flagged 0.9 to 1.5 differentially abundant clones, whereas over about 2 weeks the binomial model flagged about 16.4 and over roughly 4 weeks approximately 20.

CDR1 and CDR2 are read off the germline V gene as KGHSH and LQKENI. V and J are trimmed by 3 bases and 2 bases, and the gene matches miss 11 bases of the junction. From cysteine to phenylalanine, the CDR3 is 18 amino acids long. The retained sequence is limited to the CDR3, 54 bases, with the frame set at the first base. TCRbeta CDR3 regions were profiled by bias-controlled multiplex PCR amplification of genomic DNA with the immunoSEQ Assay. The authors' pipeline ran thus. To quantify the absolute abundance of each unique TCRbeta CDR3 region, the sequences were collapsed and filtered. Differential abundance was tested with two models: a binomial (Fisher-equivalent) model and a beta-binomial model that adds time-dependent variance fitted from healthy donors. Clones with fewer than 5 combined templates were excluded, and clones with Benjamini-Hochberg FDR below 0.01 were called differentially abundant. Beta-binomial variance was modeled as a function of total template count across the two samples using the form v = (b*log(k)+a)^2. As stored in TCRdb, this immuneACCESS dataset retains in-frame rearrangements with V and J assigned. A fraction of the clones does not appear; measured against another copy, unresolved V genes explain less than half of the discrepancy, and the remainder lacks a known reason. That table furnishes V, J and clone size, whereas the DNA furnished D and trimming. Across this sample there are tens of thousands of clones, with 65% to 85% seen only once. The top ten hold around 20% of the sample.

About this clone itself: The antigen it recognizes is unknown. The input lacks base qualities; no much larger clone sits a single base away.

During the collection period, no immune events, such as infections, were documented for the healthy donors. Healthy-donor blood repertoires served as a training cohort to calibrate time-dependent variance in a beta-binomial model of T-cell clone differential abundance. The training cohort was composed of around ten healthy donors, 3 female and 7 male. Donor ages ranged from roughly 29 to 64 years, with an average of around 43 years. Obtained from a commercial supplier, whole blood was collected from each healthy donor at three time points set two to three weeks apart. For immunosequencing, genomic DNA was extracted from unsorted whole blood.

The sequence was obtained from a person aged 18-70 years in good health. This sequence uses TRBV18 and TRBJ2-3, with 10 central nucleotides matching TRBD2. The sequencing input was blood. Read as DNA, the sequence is TGTGCCAGCTCACCGACACTTATTACTAGCGGGGACACAGATACGCAGTATTTT. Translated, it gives CASSPTLITSGDTDTQYF. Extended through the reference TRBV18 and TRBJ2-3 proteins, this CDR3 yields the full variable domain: NAGVMQNPRHLVRRRGQEARLRCSPMKGHSHVYWYRQLPEEGLKFMVYLQKENIIDESGMPKERFSAEFPKEGPSILRIQQVVRGDSAAYFCASSPTLITSGDTDTQYFGPGTRLTVL.